These T cell receptor beta chains were read from a single sample in a study of blood T cells in healthy people across ages. In TCRdb, the 5' RACE reads were re-called with MiXCR into one record per CDR3 protein. The sample carries some 890,000 distinct CDR3 sequences, just under 30% recorded once. These data were likewise used in another study, on T cells of mothers and their children.

Sequences were obtained from blood. The receptors here all came from a woman aged 40 to 50 in good health. The CDR3 runs from the conserved cysteine through the conserved F or W.

J: TRBJ1-2
length: 13
V: TRBV5-1
CDR3: CASSFEVNYGYTF

J: TRBJ2-7
length: 14
V: TRBV7-2
CDR3: CASSTSTLSYEQYF

J: TRBJ1-1
length: 14
V: TRBV5-5
CDR3: CASSRDGWLAEAFF

J: TRBJ2-1
length: 16
V: TRBV20-1
CDR3: CSARALSAPDYNEQFF

J: TRBJ2-3
length: 14
V: TRBV20-1
CDR3: CSAREGTGTDTQYF

J: TRBJ2-7
length: 13
V: TRBV20-1
CDR3: CSAIRQPTYEQYF

J: TRBJ1-1
length: 13
V: TRBV28
CDR3: CASILRPNTEAFF

J: TRBJ1-2
length: 15
V: TRBV6-6
CDR3: CASRDGTGGVYGYTF

J: TRBJ2-7
length: 12
V: TRBV30
CDR3: CAWSKDSYEQYF

J: TRBJ2-7
length: 13
V: TRBV20-1
CDR3: CSVRGAIAYEQYF

J: TRBJ2-1
length: 14
V: TRBV7-2
CDR3: CAGSLARGVNEQFF

J: TRBJ2-5
length: 13
V: TRBV7-2
CDR3: CASRVGGGETQYF

J: TRBJ2-3
length: 11
V: TRBV12-3/TRBV12-4
CDR3: CASSFADTLYF

J: TRBJ1-6
length: 16
V: TRBV19
CDR3: CASSISGMSPNSPPHF

J: TRBJ1-1
length: 14
V: TRBV25-1
CDR3: CASRPQVYGTEAFF

J: TRBJ2-1
length: 17
V: TRBV3-1
CDR3: CASSLVSSGGLYNEQFF

J: TRBJ1-1
length: 17
V: TRBV11-2
CDR3: CASSPTGIVTPLNWAFF

J: TRBJ2-7
length: 14
V: TRBV7-9
CDR3: CASSSGGSSYEQYF

J: NA
length: 15
V: TRBV30
CDR3: CAWSSGTGAFETQYF

J: NA
length: 15
V: TRBV4-3
CDR3: CASGQAGTGPYEQYF

J: TRBJ2-5
length: 15
V: TRBV5-1
CDR3: CASSPSHRGGETQYF

J: TRBJ2-7
length: 14
V: TRBV5-5
CDR3: CASGLGFSSYEQYF

J: TRBJ1-5
length: 13
V: TRBV12-3/TRBV12-4
CDR3: CASSQGKEMPQHF

J: NA
length: 14
V: TRBV20-1
CDR3: CSAGGPQGIETQYF

J: TRBJ2-7
length: 11
V: TRBV12-3/TRBV12-4
CDR3: CASSGDYEQYF

J: TRBJ2-1
length: 16
V: TRBV5-1
CDR3: CASSLDETGAYNEQFF

J: TRBJ1-5
length: 15
V: TRBV5-1
CDR3: CASSLGTAINQPQHF

J: TRBJ2-5
length: 14
V: TRBV5-1
CDR3: CASSLQGSQETQYF

J: TRBJ2-2
length: 12
V: TRBV11-1
CDR3: CASSSHVGERFF

J: TRBJ2-7
length: 15
V: TRBV5-5
CDR3: CASSLAGMGSYEQYF

J: TRBJ1-1
length: 15
V: TRBV27
CDR3: CASSAAGTGRTEAFF

J: TRBJ2-5
length: 16
V: TRBV7-6
CDR3: CASSASFLLFRETQYF

J: TRBJ2-3
length: 17
V: TRBV10-3
CDR3: CAISGWGSGGGTDTQYF

J: TRBJ2-1
length: 13
V: TRBV28
CDR3: CASGSGAHNEQFF

J: TRBJ1-2
length: 15
V: TRBV28
CDR3: CASSSPGGGGYGYTF

J: TRBJ2-5
length: 15
V: TRBV9
CDR3: CASSSGTTPQETQYF

J: TRBJ2-7
length: 14
V: TRBV29-1
CDR3: CSVGGGSGTYEQYF

J: TRBJ2-1
length: 14
V: TRBV7-2
CDR3: CASSPQSTGNEQFF

J: TRBJ2-1
length: 16
V: TRBV5-1
CDR3: CASSLVTGGSDNEQFF